This T cell receptor (beta chain) comes out of a study of OX40 agonist ivuxolimab in advanced cancers. Study background: A male proportion of approximately 80% was recorded, with mean age around 62 years and range roughly 23 to 90. Prior anti-PD-1, anti-PD-L1 or anti-CTLA-4 therapy did not bar entry, and approximately 40% had some.

This clone was observed once. Assay used: immunoSEQ multiplex PCR; TCRdb lists only in-frame clones, some missing. Here the sample spans tens of thousands of clones, nearly 90% being singletons. CDR3 size: 13 residues. V was clipped by 5 bases and J by 6 bases, with 12 bases between them. The germline V gene encodes CDR1 SGHNT and CDR2 YYREEE (reference sequence). This material consisted of CD4+ or CD8+ T cells sorted from blood, taken in a trial of the OX40 agonist ivuxolimab. The clonotype was recovered from an adult with an advanced solid tumor such as melanoma, head and neck, liver or kidney cancer. The V and J genes are TRBV5-4 and TRBJ2-1, with a possible D match to TRBD2 (6 bases). CDR3 sequence (DNA): TGTGCCAGCAGTTTCCCGGGGGTCAATGAGCAGTTCTTC. It specifies CASSFPGVNEQFF.